These 15 T cell receptor beta chains were sequenced from one sample in a study of blood T cell repertoires in COVID-19. The data were produced by immunoSEQ multiplex PCR, yet TCRdb's version contains in-frame clones alone and is incomplete. The repertoire holds 70,000 to 95,000 clones, around nine tenths seen once, with about 5.3% in the top ten. Material: peripheral blood. Receptor source: a man over 45 with active COVID-19.

V gene TRBV28 combines with J gene TRBJ1-5; D not certain. Germline CDR1 MDHEN, CDR2 SYDVKM. CDR3 size: 12 residues. V lost 5 bases, J lost 11 bases, and 13 bases lay in between. The CDR3 DNA follows: TGTGCCAGCAGTCCGCCCCCCGGGGCCCAGCATTTT. This gives the protein CASSPPPGAQHF. The full variable domain, in which reference TRBV28 and TRBJ1-5 provide the parts outside the CDR3, is DVKVTQSSRYLVKRTGEKVFLECVQDMDHENMFWYRQDPGLGLRLIYFSYDVKMKEKGDIPEGYSVSREKKERFSLILESASTNQTSMYLCASSPPPGAQHFGDGTRLSIL.

J is TRBJ2-1 and V is TRBV9; maybe TRBD2 (5 bases). Between the trimmed V and J ends, which lost 0 bases and 11 bases, there was a span of 12 bases. Germline CDR1 and CDR2: SGDLS and YYNGEE. The CDR3 loop spans 13 amino acids. DNA of the CDR3: TGTGCCAGCAGCGTAGGTGAGGGCCACCAGCAGTTCTTC. The encoded protein is CASSVGEGHQQFF.

The rearrangement uses TRBV19 and TRBJ2-1; 8 bases are shared with TRBD2. The CDR3 is 20 residues long. The V and J ends lost 3 bases and 0 bases, in that order; junction bases with no gene match: 16. CDR1 LNHDA and CDR2 SQIVND come from the germline V gene (reference sequence). The CDR3 is CASSIRVWTSWTSSYNEQFF. CDR3 bases: TGTGCCAGTAGTATTCGGGTGTGGACTAGCTGGACGAGCTCCTACAATGAGCAGTTCTTC.

The chain recombines TRBV7-2 with TRBJ2-7; TRBD1 might be the D (6 bases). V gave up 4 bases and J gave up 0 bases, with 13 bases separating them. Germline V gene data show CDR1 as SGHTA and CDR2 as FQGNSA. CDR3 length equals 15 residues. The CDR3 DNA reads TGTGCCAGCAGCTCCACAGGGTGGGGCTCCTACGAGCAGTACTTC. It specifies CASSSTGWGSYEQYF.

This clone turned up a few times. The chain employs TRBV18 and TRBJ2-6; 8 positions match TRBD2. The CDR3 length is 16 residues. V gave up 3 bases and J gave up 1 base; unmatched junction bases: 2. The germline V gene encodes CDR1 KGHSH and CDR2 LQKENI. For the CDR3, the DNA is TGTGCCAGCTCACCGCGGGAGGCATCTGGGGCCAACGTCCTGACTTTC. This sequence encodes CASSPREASGANVLTF.

The V gene is TRBV7-2, the J gene TRBJ2-3, with TRBD2 identical over 9 bases. This CDR3 region has 15 residues. Trimming took 5 bases from V and 2 from J; bases not matched to a gene: 5. Germline CDR1 SGHTA, CDR2 FQGNSA. This CDR3 reads CASSIGLAYTDTQYF. CDR3 in DNA: TGTGCCAGCAGCATAGGACTAGCGTACACAGATACGCAGTATTTT.

The V gene is TRBV11-1, the J gene TRBJ1-1; 7 positions match TRBD1. The V gene end was trimmed by 1 base and the J gene end by 11 bases; junction bases not matched to a gene: 4. The CDR3 has 12 amino acids. From germline, CDR1 is SGHAT and CDR2 FQDESV (reference sequence). The DNA for the CDR3 is TGTGCCAGCAGCTTAGGAGGGGGCGAGGCTTTCTTT. Its translation: CASSLGGGEAFF. The variable domain in full, completed from reference TRBV11-1 and TRBJ1-1, reads EAEVAQSPRYKITEKSQAVAFWCDPISGHATLYWYRQILGQGPELLVQFQDESVVDDSQLPKDRFSAERLKGVDSTLKIQPAELGDSAMYLCASSLGGGEAFFGQGTRLTVV.

The genes are TRBV19 and TRBJ2-1; 7 nucleotides align to TRBD2. The junction had 14 bases not matched to a gene; V was cut back by 4 bases and J by 5 bases. CDR1 is LNHDA and CDR2 is SQIVND in the germline V gene (reference sequence). The CDR3 spans 17 residues. The CDR3 spells CASSNPYQRGPHNEQFF. Written as DNA, the CDR3 is TGTGCCAGTAGTAACCCCTACCAGCGGGGACCCCACAATGAGCAGTTCTTC. The complete variable domain, with remaining parts taken from reference TRBV19 and TRBJ2-1, reads DGGITQSPKYLFRKEGQNVTLSCEQNLNHDAMYWYRQDPGQGLRLIYYSQIVNDFQKGDIAEGYSVSREKKESFPLTVTSAQKNPTAFYLCASSNPYQRGPHNEQFFGPGTRLTVL.

This chain uses TRBV24-1 with TRBJ2-1, with TRBD2 identical over 8 bases. Germline-derived CDR1 and CDR2 are KGHDR and SFDVKD. After removal of 4 bases from V and 9 bases from J, the junction contained 16 bases not matched to a gene. The CDR3 has 17 amino acids. The CDR3 DNA reads TGTGCCACCAGTGACACCGCCTCCGGGCGGGGGGCTGGTGAGCAGTTCTTC. Residues: CATSDTASGRGAGEQFF.

The chain employs TRBV4-1 and TRBJ2-7; D is unclear. This CDR3 spans 14 amino acids. Germline lookup yields CDR1 MGHRA and CDR2 YSYEKL. The V end lost 2 bases, the J end lost 3 bases, and 11 bases lay between the germline ends. The CDR3 region is CASSQKIHSYEQYF. CDR3 in DNA: TGCGCCAGCAGCCAAAAAATACACAGCTACGAGCAGTACTTC.

The chain couples TRBV28 to TRBJ2-1; 11 bases align to TRBD1. CDR1 MDHEN and CDR2 SYDVKM come from the germline V gene. The CDR3 runs 14 residues. Trimming took 6 bases from V and 3 from J; bases not matched to a gene: 1. CDR3 sequence (DNA): TGTGCCAGCAGGGGGACAGGGGGCTACAATGAGCAGTTCTTC. Protein sequence: CASRGTGGYNEQFF.

This clone occurred once. This sample includes further DNA sequences coding for the same CDR3. V usage is TRBV5-1 and J usage is TRBJ2-7; maybe TRBD1 (6 bases). CDR3 length equals 15 residues. Per germline, CDR1 SGHRS and CDR2 YFSETQ. With 5 bases removed from V and 0 bases from J, the gap between germline ends came to 15 bases. CDR3 nucleotides: TGCGCCAGCAGTTACGGGACACCCAGCTCCTACGAGCAGTACTTC. Translating it yields CASSYGTPSSYEQYF.

CDR3 DNA: TGTGCCAGCAGCGTAGTTGGAGACAGGGGTAACGAGCAGTACTTC. This sequence encodes CASSVVGDRGNEQYF. The chain combines TRBV9 with TRBJ2-7; 8 nucleotides match TRBD1. The germline V gene has CDR1 SGDLS and CDR2 YYNGEE. The CDR3 contains 15 residues. With 0 bases clipped from V and 5 bases from J, the junction kept 7 bases outside the gene matches.

The CDR3 bases are TGTGCCAGCAGCTTAGCGGACCGGGACAGGGGCACTGAAGCTTTCTTT. Translating gives CASSLADRDRGTEAFF. V is TRBV7-9 and J is TRBJ1-1, with TRBD1 matching over 10 bases. After removal of 0 bases from V and 4 bases from J, the junction contained 5 bases not matched to a gene. The length of the CDR3 is 16 residues. Germline V gene sequence: CDR1 SEHNR, CDR2 FQNEAQ (reference sequence).

The chain carries TRBV28 and TRBJ1-5; the D gene is possibly TRBD1 (6 bases). The V gene's germline CDR1 is MDHEN and CDR2 SYDVKM. Trimming left V 3 bases short and J 0 bases short, with 12 bases between. The CDR3 has 16 residues. CDR3 protein: CASSLTGHNSNQPQHF. CDR3 sequence (DNA): TGTGCCAGCAGTTTGACAGGCCACAATAGCAATCAGCCCCAGCATTTT.